This T cell receptor (beta chain) was sequenced for a study of CD4 T cells in relation to SARS-CoV-2 and coronaviruses. Study details: A couple of subjects were Hispanic; patients were under 10 males and a few females. Crossreactive spike epitopes shared across donors were mapped to their HLA restriction.

This CDR3 region has 16 residues. V was pared by 2 bases and J by 1 base, with 6 bases of the junction left unmatched. Per germline, CDR1 LGHDT and CDR2 YNNKEL (reference sequence). Data came from immunoSEQ multiplex PCR; TCRdb stores just in-frame clones and leaves some out. This sample has about 38,000 clones, with roughly 88% found just once. The TCR sequence derives from an adult with COVID-19. V is TRBV3-1 (or the pseudogene TRBV3-2) and J is TRBJ1-1; TRBD1 matches 8 bases. The specimen was memory CD4+ T cells from PBMCs. The CDR3 region is CASSQLGGTGNTEAFF. The CDR3 region has the DNA TGTGCCAGCAGCCAATTGGGCGGGACAGGGAACACTGAAGCTTTCTTT.